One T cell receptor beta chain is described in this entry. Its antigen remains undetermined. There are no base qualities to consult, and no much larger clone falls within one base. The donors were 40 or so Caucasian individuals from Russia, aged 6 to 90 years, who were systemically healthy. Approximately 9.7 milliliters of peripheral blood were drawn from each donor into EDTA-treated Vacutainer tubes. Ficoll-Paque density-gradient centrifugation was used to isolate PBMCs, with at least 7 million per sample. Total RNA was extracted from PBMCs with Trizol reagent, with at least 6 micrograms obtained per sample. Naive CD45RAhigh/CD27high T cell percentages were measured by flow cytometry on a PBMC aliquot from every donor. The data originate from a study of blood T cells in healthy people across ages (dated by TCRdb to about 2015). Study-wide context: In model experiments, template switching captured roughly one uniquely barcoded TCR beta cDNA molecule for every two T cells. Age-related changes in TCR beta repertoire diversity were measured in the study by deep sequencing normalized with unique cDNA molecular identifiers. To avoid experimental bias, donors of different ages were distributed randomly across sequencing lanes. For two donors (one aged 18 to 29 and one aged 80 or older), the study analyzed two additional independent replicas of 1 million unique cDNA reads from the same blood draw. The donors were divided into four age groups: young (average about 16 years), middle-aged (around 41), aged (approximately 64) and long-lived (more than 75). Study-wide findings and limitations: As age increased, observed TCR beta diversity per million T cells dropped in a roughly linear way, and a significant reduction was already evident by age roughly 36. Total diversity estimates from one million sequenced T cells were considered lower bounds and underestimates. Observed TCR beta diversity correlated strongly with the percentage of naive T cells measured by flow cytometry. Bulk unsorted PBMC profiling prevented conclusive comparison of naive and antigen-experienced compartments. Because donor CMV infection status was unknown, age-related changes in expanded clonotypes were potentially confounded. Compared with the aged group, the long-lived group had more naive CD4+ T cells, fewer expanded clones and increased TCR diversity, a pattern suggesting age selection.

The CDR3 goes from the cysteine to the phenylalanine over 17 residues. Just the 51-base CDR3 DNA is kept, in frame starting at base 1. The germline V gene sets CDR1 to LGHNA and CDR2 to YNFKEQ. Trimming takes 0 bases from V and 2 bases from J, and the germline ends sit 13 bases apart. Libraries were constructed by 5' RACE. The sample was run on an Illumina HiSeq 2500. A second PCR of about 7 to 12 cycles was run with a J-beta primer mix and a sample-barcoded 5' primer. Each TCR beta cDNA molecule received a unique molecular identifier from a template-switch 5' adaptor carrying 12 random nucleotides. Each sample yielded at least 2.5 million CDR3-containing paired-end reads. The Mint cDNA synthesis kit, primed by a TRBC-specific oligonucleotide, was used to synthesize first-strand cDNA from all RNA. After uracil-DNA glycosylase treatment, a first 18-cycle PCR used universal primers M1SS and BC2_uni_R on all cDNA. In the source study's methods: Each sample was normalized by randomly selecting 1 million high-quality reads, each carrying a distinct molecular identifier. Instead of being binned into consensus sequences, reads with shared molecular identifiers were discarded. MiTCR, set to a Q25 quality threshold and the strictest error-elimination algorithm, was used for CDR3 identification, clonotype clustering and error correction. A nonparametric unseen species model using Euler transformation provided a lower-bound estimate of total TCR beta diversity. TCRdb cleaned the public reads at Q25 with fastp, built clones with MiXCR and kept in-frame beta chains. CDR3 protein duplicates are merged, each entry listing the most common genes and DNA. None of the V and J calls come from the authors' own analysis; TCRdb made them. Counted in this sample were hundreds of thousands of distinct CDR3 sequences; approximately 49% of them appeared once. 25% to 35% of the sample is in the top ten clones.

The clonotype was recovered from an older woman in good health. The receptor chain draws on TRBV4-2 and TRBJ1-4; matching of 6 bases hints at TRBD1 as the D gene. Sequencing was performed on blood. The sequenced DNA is TGTGCCAGCAGCCAAGATCCCCCGGGGGCGACTAATGAAAAACTGTTTTTT. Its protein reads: CASSQDPPGATNEKLFF.